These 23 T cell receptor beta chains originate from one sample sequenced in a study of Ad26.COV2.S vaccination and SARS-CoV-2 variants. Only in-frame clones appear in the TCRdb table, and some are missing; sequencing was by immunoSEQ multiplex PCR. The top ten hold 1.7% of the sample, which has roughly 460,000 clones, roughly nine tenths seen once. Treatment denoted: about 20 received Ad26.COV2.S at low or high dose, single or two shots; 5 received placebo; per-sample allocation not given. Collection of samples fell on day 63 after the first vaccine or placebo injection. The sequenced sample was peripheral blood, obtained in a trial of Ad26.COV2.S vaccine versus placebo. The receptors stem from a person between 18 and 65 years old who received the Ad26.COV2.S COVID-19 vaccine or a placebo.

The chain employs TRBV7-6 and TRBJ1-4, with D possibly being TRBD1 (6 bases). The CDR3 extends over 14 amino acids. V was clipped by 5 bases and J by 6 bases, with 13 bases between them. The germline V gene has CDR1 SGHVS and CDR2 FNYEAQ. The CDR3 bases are TGTGCCAGCAGCCCCCTGAGGGGGGATGAAAAACTGTTTTTT. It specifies CASSPLRGDEKLFF.

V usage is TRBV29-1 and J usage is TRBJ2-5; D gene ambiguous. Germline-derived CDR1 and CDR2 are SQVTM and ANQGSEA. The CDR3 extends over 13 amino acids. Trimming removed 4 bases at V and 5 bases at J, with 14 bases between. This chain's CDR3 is CSVVGQSTETQYF. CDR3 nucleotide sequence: TGCAGCGTTGTTGGGCAGTCCACCGAGACCCAGTACTTC.

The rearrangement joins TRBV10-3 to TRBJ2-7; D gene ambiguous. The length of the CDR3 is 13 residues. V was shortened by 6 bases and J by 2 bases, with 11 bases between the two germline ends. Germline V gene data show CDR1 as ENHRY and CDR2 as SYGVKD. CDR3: CAIRGFGTYEQYF. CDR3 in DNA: TGTGCCATCAGAGGTTTTGGGACCTACGAGCAGTACTTC.

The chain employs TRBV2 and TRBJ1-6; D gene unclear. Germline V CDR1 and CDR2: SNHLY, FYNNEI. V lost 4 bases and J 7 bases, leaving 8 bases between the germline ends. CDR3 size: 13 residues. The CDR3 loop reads CASSGQINSPLHF. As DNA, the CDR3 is TGTGCCAGCAGTGGTCAGATCAATTCACCCCTCCACTTT.

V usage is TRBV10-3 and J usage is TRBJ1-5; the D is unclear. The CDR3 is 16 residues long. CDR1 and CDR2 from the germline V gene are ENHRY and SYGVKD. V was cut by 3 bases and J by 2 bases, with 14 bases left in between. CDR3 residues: CAISDVGSVGNQPQHF. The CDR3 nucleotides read TGTGCCATCAGTGATGTCGGTTCTGTTGGCAATCAGCCCCAGCATTTT.

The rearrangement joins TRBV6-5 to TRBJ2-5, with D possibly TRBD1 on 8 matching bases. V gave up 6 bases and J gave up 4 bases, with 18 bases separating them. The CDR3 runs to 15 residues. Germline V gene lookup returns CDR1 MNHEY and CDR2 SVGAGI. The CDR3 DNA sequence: TGTGCCAGCAGAGTACAGGGGGGGAGCGGAGAGACCCAGTACTTC. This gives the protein CASRVQGGSGETQYF.

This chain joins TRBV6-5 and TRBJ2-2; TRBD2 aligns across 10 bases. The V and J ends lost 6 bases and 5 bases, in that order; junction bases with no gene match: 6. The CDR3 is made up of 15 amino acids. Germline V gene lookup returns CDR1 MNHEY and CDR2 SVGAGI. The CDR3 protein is CASRSSGRGTGELFF. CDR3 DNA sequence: TGTGCCAGCAGATCTAGCGGGAGAGGAACCGGGGAGCTGTTTTTT.

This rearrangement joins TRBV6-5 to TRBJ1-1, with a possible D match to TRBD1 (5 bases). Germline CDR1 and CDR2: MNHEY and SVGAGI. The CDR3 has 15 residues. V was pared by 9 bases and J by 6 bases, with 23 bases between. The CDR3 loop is CASRVSGGRSAEAFF. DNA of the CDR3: TGTGCCAGTAGGGTTAGTGGGGGTCGGAGCGCTGAAGCTTTCTTT.

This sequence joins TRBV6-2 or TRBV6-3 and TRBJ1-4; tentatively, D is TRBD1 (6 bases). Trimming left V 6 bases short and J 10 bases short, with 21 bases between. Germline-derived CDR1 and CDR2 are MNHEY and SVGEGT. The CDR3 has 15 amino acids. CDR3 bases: TGTGCCAGCAGCGCCAAACAGGGACGCCCAGGAAAACTGTTTTTT. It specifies CASSAKQGRPGKLFF.

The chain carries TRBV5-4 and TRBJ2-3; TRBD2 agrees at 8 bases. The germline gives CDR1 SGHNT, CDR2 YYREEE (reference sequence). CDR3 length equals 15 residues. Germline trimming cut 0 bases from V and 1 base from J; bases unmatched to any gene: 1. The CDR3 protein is CASSLGTSRTDTQYF. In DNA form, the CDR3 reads TGTGCCAGCAGCTTGGGGACTAGCCGCACAGATACGCAGTATTTT. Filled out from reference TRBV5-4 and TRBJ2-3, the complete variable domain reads ETGVTQSPTHLIKTRGQQVTLRCSSQSGHNTVSWYQQALGQGPQFIFQYYREEENGRGNFPPRFSGLQFPNYSSELNVNALELDDSALYLCASSLGTSRTDTQYFGPGTRLTVL.

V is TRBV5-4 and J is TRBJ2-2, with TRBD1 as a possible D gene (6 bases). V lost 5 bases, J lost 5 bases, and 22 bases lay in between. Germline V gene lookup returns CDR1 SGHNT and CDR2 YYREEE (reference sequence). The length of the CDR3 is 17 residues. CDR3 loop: CASSYDLGTPATGELFF. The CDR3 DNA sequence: TGTGCCAGCAGTTACGACCTCGGGACACCAGCGACCGGGGAGCTGTTTTTT.

The CDR3 nucleotides are TGCAGCGTTAGGGGGCAGGTCACTGAAGCTTTCTTT. Protein: CSVRGQVTEAFF. The chain joins TRBV29-1 to TRBJ1-1, with 7 bases that match TRBD1. Losses at the gene ends were 5 bases for V and 4 bases for J; bases not matched to a gene: 4. Germline CDR1 reads SQVTM; CDR2 reads ANQGSEA. The CDR3 is 12 residues long.

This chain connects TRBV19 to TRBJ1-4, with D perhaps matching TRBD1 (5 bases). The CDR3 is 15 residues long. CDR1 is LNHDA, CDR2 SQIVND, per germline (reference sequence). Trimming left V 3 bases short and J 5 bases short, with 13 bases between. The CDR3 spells CASSIRGALNEKLFF. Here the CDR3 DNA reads TGTGCCAGTAGTATCCGCGGGGCTTTAAATGAAAAACTGTTTTTT. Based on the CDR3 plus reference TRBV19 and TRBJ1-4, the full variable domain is DGGITQSPKYLFRKEGQNVTLSCEQNLNHDAMYWYRQDPGQGLRLIYYSQIVNDFQKGDIAEGYSVSREKKESFPLTVTSAQKNPTAFYLCASSIRGALNEKLFFGSGTQLSVL.

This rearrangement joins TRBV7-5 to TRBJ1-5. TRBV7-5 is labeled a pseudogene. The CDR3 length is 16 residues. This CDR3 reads CARSFRGAHSNQPQHF. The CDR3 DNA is TGTGCCAGAAGCTTTCGGGGGGCTCATAGCAATCAGCCCCAGCATTTT.

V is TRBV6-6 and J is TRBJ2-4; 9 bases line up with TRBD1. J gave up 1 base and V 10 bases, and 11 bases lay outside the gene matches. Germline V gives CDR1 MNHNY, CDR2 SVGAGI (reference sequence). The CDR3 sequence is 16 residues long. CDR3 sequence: CATKTGGGSAKNIQYF. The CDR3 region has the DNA TGTGCCACCAAGACAGGGGGAGGGTCGGCCAAAAACATTCAGTACTTC.

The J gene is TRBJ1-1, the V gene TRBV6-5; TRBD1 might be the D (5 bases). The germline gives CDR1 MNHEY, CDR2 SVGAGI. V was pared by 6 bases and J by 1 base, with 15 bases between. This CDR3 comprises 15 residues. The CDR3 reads CASRPTGLPNTEAFF. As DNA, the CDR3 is TGTGCCAGCAGGCCGACGGGACTTCCGAACACTGAAGCTTTCTTT.

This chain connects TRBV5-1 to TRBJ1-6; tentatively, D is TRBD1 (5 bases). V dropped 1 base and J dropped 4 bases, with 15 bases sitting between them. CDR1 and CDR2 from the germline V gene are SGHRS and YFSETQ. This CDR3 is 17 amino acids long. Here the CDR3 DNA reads TGCGCCAGCAGCTTGAACAGGTCGCTTCTTTATAATTCACCCCTCCACTTT. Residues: CASSLNRSLLYNSPLHF.

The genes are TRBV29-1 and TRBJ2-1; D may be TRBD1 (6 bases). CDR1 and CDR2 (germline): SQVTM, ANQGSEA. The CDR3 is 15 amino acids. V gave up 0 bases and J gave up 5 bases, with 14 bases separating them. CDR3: CSVEDWTVPHNEQFF. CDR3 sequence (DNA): TGCAGCGTTGAAGATTGGACAGTTCCCCACAATGAGCAGTTCTTC.

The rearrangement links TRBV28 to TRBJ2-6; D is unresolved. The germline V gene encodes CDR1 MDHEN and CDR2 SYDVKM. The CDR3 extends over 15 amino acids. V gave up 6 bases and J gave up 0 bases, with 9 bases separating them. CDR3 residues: CASRIGYSGANVLTF. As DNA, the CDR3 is TGTGCCAGCAGGATAGGGTACTCTGGGGCCAACGTCCTGACTTTC.

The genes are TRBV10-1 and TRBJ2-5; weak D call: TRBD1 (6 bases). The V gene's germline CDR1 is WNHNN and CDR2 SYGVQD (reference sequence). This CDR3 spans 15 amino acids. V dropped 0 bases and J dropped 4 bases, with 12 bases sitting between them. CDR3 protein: CASSESGATIETQYF. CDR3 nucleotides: TGCGCCAGCAGTGAGTCGGGGGCTACGATAGAGACCCAGTACTTC.

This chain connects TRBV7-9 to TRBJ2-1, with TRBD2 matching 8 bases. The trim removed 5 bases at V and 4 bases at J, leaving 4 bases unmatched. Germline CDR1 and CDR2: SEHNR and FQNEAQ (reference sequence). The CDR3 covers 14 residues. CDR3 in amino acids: CASSTGTRYNEQFF. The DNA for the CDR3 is TGTGCCAGCAGCACCGGGACTAGGTACAATGAGCAGTTCTTC.

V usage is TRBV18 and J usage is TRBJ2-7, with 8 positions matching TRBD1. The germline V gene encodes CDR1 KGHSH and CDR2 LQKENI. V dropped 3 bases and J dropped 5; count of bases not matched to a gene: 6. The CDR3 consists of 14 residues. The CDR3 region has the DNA TGTGCCAGCTCACCTAGGTCGACAGGGGACGAGCAGTACTTC. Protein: CASSPRSTGDEQYF.

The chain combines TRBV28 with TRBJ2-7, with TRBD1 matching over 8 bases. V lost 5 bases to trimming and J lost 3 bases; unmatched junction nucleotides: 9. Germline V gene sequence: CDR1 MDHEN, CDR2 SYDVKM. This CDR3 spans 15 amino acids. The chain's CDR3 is CASSLGTGFFYEQYF. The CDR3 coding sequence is TGTGCCAGCAGTCTCGGGACAGGATTTTTCTACGAGCAGTACTTC.